This TCR beta chain is drawn from a study of shared clonotypes between healthy human individuals. Germline loops: CDR1 LGHNA, CDR2 YSLEER. The germline V and J ends were trimmed by 0 bases and 0 bases, with 12 bases remaining between them. The CDR3 contains 16 residues. Method: immunoSEQ multiplex PCR; TCRdb's copy keeps in-frame clones and lacks some. Altogether 2 million to 2.5 million clones are present, 80% to 95% being singletons, with the ten largest covering 0.39%. The origin of this receptor is a man between 18 and 35 years old in good health. Some clones in this sample may be carry-over from other donors' samples. The chain combines TRBV4-3 with TRBJ2-7; perhaps D is TRBD1 or TRBD2 (5 bases each). Sequenced: naive CD4+ T cells from PBMCs. As to subset: CD45RA+ positively selected. The chain's CDR3 is CASSQDGAGSSYEQYF. The CDR3 nucleotides read TGCGCCAGCAGCCAAGATGGGGCAGGGAGCTCCTACGAGCAGTACTTC.